The 13 T cell receptor beta chains reported below all come from one sample, sequenced in a study of a mutant IDH1 vaccine in newly diagnosed glioma. These TCRs are of unknown antigen specificity. TCRdb's table, derived via immunoSEQ multiplex PCR, lists solely in-frame clones and lacks some. The table includes 110,000 or so clones, roughly 90% detected once. Sample time point: week 11, during vaccination. What each vaccine dose contained was 300 ug of mutant IDH1 20-mer peptide, accompanied by topical imiquimod. Sequencing used PBMCs, obtained from a glioma patient whose treatment included an IDH1 peptide vaccine. The source is a woman in her forties or fifties with glioma.

The chain carries TRBV19 and TRBJ2-7; 9 bases map to TRBD2. Unmatched junction bases numbered 8, after V lost 5 bases and J lost 3 bases. The length of the CDR3 is 15 residues. In germline, CDR1 is LNHDA, CDR2 SQIVND (reference sequence). CDR3 coding DNA: TGTGCCAGTAGTCCAGGACTAGCGCCATACTACGAGCAGTACTTC. Amino acid sequence: CASSPGLAPYYEQYF. The complete variable domain, with remaining parts taken from reference TRBV19 and TRBJ2-7, reads DGGITQSPKYLFRKEGQNVTLSCEQNLNHDAMYWYRQDPGQGLRLIYYSQIVNDFQKGDIAEGYSVSREKKESFPLTVTSAQKNPTAFYLCASSPGLAPYYEQYFGPGTRLTVT.

V and J are TRBV27 and TRBJ2-1; D assignment may be TRBD1 or TRBD2 (5 bases each). Germline CDR1 and CDR2: MNHEY and SMNVEV (reference sequence). This CDR3 is built from 14 residues. Between the trimmed V and J ends, which lost 5 bases and 6 bases, there was a span of 14 bases. The CDR3 bases are TGTGCCAGCAGTCAGCCGGGACCCCTCAATGAGCAGTTCTTC. This codes for CASSQPGPLNEQFF.

The chain carries TRBV5-1 and TRBJ2-1; no reliable D call. Germline CDR1 SGHRS, CDR2 YFSETQ. The CDR3 covers 15 residues. Between the trimmed V and J ends, which lost 7 bases and 0 bases, there was a span of 14 bases. The CDR3 loop is CASQLGTVSYNEQFF. The CDR3 DNA sequence: TGCGCCAGCCAGCTGGGCACAGTCTCCTACAATGAGCAGTTCTTC.

This clone was seen a single time. This chain links TRBV13 with TRBJ2-7; D might be TRBD1 (6 bases). V lost 6 bases to trimming and J lost 7 bases, with 22 bases between them. Per the germline V gene, CDR1 is PRHDT and CDR2 is FYEKMQ (reference sequence). This CDR3 is 15 amino acids long. The CDR3 region has the DNA TGTGCCAGCAGTTATTCCGGGACACCAAGCTGGGAGCAGTACTTC. This gives the protein CASSYSGTPSWEQYF.

The chain carries TRBV28 and TRBJ1-6; 10 bases match TRBD1. Trimming removed 4 bases from V and 7 bases from J; junction bases left unmatched: 4. The V gene's germline CDR1 is MDHEN and CDR2 SYDVKM. This CDR3 has 15 residues. The CDR3: CASSSGQGGNSPLHF. The CDR3 DNA sequence: TGTGCCAGCAGTTCCGGACAGGGGGGCAATTCACCCCTCCACTTT.

This chain uses TRBV18 with TRBJ1-2; 8 bases agree with TRBD1. Germline V gene sequence: CDR1 KGHSH, CDR2 LQKENI. The CDR3 contains 16 residues. Trimming removed 0 bases from V and 3 bases from J; junction bases left unmatched: 6. The CDR3: CASSPPGTGNDYGYTF. As DNA, the CDR3 is TGTGCCAGCTCACCACCCGGGACAGGAAACGACTATGGCTACACCTTC.

In this sample, this clone turned up many times. The chain combines TRBV9 with TRBJ1-3; a weak D match, TRBD1 (5 bases). The germline gives CDR1 SGDLS, CDR2 YYNGEE. The CDR3 is 14 residues long. V was clipped by 2 bases and J by 7 bases, with 13 bases between them. CDR3 DNA: TGTGCCAGCAGCGTCTCAGGGATGGGGAACACCATATATTTT. It specifies CASSVSGMGNTIYF.

This rearrangement joins TRBV6-6 to TRBJ2-7; TRBD2 agrees at 11 bases. CDR3 size: 14 residues. CDR1 is MNHNY, CDR2 SVGAGI, per germline (reference sequence). Trimming cost V 7 bases and J 2 bases; bases outside gene matches: 4. The CDR3 region is CASTRLAGTYEQYF. CDR3 in DNA: TGTGCCAGCACCAGACTAGCGGGAACCTACGAGCAGTACTTC.

The chain is built from TRBV28 and TRBJ1-5; possible D gene TRBD1, 5 bases. CDR3 length: 12 amino acids. V was cut by 6 bases and J by 9 bases, with 12 bases left in between. CDR1 and CDR2 (germline): MDHEN, SYDVKM. CDR3 loop: CASSLAGRPQHF. CDR3 nucleotide sequence: TGTGCCAGCAGCCTCGCAGGGAGGCCCCAGCATTTT.

This clone was observed a handful of times. The V and J genes are TRBV2 and TRBJ1-4; 12 positions match TRBD1. The junction had 2 bases not matched to a gene; V was cut back by 7 bases and J by 8 bases. From germline, CDR1 is SNHLY and CDR2 FYNNEI. The CDR3 length is 13 residues. The CDR3 protein is CASKGQGAEKLFF. In DNA form, the CDR3 reads TGTGCCAGCAAGGGACAGGGGGCAGAAAAACTGTTTTTT.

V usage is TRBV9 and J usage is TRBJ1-3; TRBD1 agrees at 10 bases. Germline V CDR1 and CDR2: SGDLS, YYNGEE. This CDR3 is built from 17 residues. V lost 4 bases, J lost 2 bases, and 9 bases stayed unmatched. Written as DNA, the CDR3 is TGTGCCAGCAGCTCCAGAATCGACAGGGGGCCTGGAAACACCATATATTTT. This sequence encodes CASSSRIDRGPGNTIYF.

This clone was recorded only once. The rearrangement links TRBV6-1 to TRBJ1-1; D is perhaps TRBD1 (6 bases). This CDR3 spans 13 amino acids. Trimming shortened V by 5 bases and J by 3 bases, and 10 bases separated the two germline ends. The V gene's germline CDR1 is MNHNS and CDR2 SASEGT. CDR3 residues: CASSRQVYTEAFF. The CDR3 coding sequence is TGTGCCAGCAGTCGACAGGTTTACACTGAAGCTTTCTTT.

The rearrangement links TRBV14 to TRBJ1-1; 8 bases align to TRBD1. This CDR3 region has 15 residues. Germline V gene sequence: CDR1 SGHDN, CDR2 FVKESK. J lost 4 bases, V lost 4 bases, and 8 bases had no gene match. The CDR3 protein is CASSPSGTGSTEAFF. The CDR3 nucleotides read TGTGCCAGCAGCCCGTCCGGGACAGGTTCCACTGAAGCTTTCTTT.